One and the same sample provided the 2 T cell receptor beta chains below, sequenced in a study of T cell repertoires in cytomegalovirus infection. TCRdb recomputed calls from the reads with MiXCR, one row per CDR3 protein. The sample shows about 260,000 distinct CDR3 sequences, 12% to 15% of them seen only once. The sequenced material came from PBMCs. These receptors all come from a human donor in good health (CMV status not recorded). Some clones in this sample may be carry-over from other donors' samples.

This clonotype was picked up many times. The chain links TRBV7-9 to TRBJ1-1; D may be TRBD1 (5 bases). V dropped 2 bases and J dropped 8 bases, with 12 bases sitting between them. The CDR3 is 13 amino acids. CDR1 SEHNR and CDR2 FQNEAQ come from the germline V gene (reference sequence). The CDR3 protein is CASSLPQGTEAFF. CDR3 in DNA: TGTGCCAGCAGCTTACCCCAGGGTACAGAAGCTTTCTTT.

The table lists this clonotype with many counts. The chain employs TRBV6-1 and TRBJ1-5, with D perhaps matching TRBD1 (6 bases). This CDR3 is 17 amino acids long. The V end was cut by 0 bases, the J end by 6 bases, with 18 bases between. Germline CDR1 is MNHNS and CDR2 is SASEGT. The CDR3 here is CASSEAIRGGAVQPQHF. Here the CDR3 DNA reads TGTGCCAGCAGTGAAGCGATTCGTGGGGGGGCCGTTCAGCCCCAGCATTTT.